This T cell receptor beta chain emerged from a study of blood T cell repertoires in COVID-19. Background on the study: Samples of COVID-19 (acute and convalescent) were obtained from the United States, Italy and Spain. PBMCs, B-cell-depleted T cells, or T cells were the source of the cDNA or gDNA that made up the material.

The protocol was immunoSEQ multiplex PCR, while the TCRdb copy is restricted to in-frame clones and leaves out a portion. Here the sample spans 62,000 or so clones, around 85% being singletons. The V and J ends lost 3 bases and 9 bases respectively, with 11 bases between them. Germline V CDR1 and CDR2: DFQATT, SNEGSKA (reference sequence). This CDR3 has 11 amino acids. This clonotype was sampled from a woman aged 55-70 years with acute or convalescent COVID-19. The source material was peripheral blood. The chain couples TRBV20-1 to TRBJ1-1; D remains ambiguous. The CDR3 here is CSARGSGKAFF. The CDR3 nucleotides are TGCAGTGCTAGGGGAAGCGGGAAAGCTTTCTTT.